This T cell receptor beta chain is drawn from a study of monozygotic twins with inflammatory bowel disease. TCRdb re-called the 5' RACE reads, yielding one record per CDR3 amino acid sequence without DNA. This repertoire includes 300,000 to 350,000 distinct CDR3 sequences. Looked up from germline, CDR1 is SGHTA and CDR2 is FQGNSA. CDR3 length equals 13 residues. The sequence came from a human donor with ulcerative colitis or Crohn's disease, or a healthy co-twin of an affected twin (not recorded which). The genes are TRBV7-2 and TRBJ2-1; TCRdb indicates TRBD2, and absent DNA this call remains unverified. Specimen: blood. CDR3 residues: CASSLLAGDSLFF.